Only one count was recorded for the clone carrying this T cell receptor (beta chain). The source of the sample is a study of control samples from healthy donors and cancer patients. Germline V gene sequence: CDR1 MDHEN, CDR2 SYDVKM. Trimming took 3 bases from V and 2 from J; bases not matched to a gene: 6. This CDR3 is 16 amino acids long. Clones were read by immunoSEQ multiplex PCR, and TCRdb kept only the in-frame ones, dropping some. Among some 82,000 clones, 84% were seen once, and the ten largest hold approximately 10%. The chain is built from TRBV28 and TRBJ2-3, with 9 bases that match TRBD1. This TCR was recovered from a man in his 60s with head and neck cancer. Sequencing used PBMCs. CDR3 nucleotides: TGTGCCAGCAGTTTTTACAGGGGGCTAAACACAGATACGCAGTATTTT. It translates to CASSFYRGLNTDTQYF.